The rows below give T cell receptor beta chains drawn from one sample of a study of blood T cells in healthy people across ages. A single record per CDR3 protein comes from TCRdb applying MiXCR to the 5' RACE reads. The sample lists 800,000 or so distinct CDR3 sequences, about 42% seen once, with 15% to 20% in the top ten. The material sequenced was blood. These receptors were obtained from a man older than 75 in good health. Both conserved end residues are trimmed from each CDR3. The listing skips clone size in some rows; elsewhere it reads once, few, many or a size class.

j_gene: TRBJ2-3
abundance: -
len: 13
v_gene: TRBV7-2
CDR3aa: ASSYSGRDTDTQY

j_gene: TRBJ1-2
abundance: -
len: 15
v_gene: TRBV7-2
CDR3aa: ASRSRGGKTANYGYT

j_gene: TRBJ2-3
abundance: few
len: 13
v_gene: TRBV20-1
CDR3aa: SATARALGADTQY

j_gene: TRBJ2-2
abundance: -
len: 11
v_gene: TRBV9
CDR3aa: ASSTQDTGELF

j_gene: TRBJ2-1
abundance: -
len: 12
v_gene: TRBV13
CDR3aa: ASSLVTGGDEQF

j_gene: TRBJ2-3
abundance: few
len: 13
v_gene: TRBV27
CDR3aa: ASSLSAGGIDTQY

j_gene: TRBJ2-3
abundance: -
len: 14
v_gene: TRBV7-9
CDR3aa: ASSLALESSTDTQN

j_gene: TRBJ2-7
abundance: few
len: 11
v_gene: TRBV20-1
CDR3aa: SASRDNSYEQY

j_gene: TRBJ2-5
abundance: once
len: 12
v_gene: TRBV10-3
CDR3aa: AISVQGTEETQY

j_gene: TRBJ2-4
abundance: -
len: 13
v_gene: TRBV5-1
CDR3aa: ASSPGGPEGSIQY

j_gene: TRBJ2-5
abundance: -
len: 13
v_gene: TRBV7-2
CDR3aa: ASSRPDGYQETQY

j_gene: TRBJ1-2
abundance: few
len: 9
v_gene: TRBV30
CDR3aa: AWSEQYGYT

j_gene: TRBJ1-2
abundance: few
len: 11
v_gene: TRBV12-3/TRBV12-4
CDR3aa: ASSQTPNYGYT

j_gene: TRBJ2-6
abundance: -
len: 16
v_gene: TRBV11-1
CDR3aa: ASSRGGTGMSGANVLT

j_gene: TRBJ2-7
abundance: -
len: 11
v_gene: TRBV7-9
CDR3aa: ASSLAGEAEQY

j_gene: TRBJ2-3
abundance: -
len: 13
v_gene: TRBV10-3
CDR3aa: AISRQGAGTDTQY

j_gene: TRBJ2-3
abundance: -
len: 16
v_gene: TRBV7-2
CDR3aa: ASSSRRAAGGSTDTQY

j_gene: TRBJ2-2
abundance: -
len: 13
v_gene: TRBV27
CDR3aa: ASTQGLRNTGELF

j_gene: TRBJ1-4
abundance: -
len: 13
v_gene: TRBV5-1
CDR3aa: ASSNDRGWDEKLF

j_gene: TRBJ2-3
abundance: few
len: 15
v_gene: TRBV10-3
CDR3aa: AISESPSGTTTDTQY

j_gene: TRBJ2-1
abundance: -
len: 10
v_gene: TRBV7-2
CDR3aa: ASSFQQATQF

j_gene: TRBJ2-1
abundance: many
len: 14
v_gene: TRBV20-1
CDR3aa: SAAAPSGRGGNEQF

j_gene: TRBJ2-2
abundance: -
len: 13
v_gene: TRBV27
CDR3aa: ASSLRQGVAGELF

j_gene: TRBJ2-7
abundance: many
len: 14
v_gene: TRBV24-1
CDR3aa: ATSSNVGDTSYEQY

j_gene: TRBJ2-4
abundance: few
len: 15
v_gene: TRBV20-1
CDR3aa: SAGTSGTYLAKNIQY

j_gene: TRBJ1-4
abundance: -
len: 14
v_gene: TRBV23-1
CDR3aa: ASSQRDRSTNEKLF

j_gene: TRBJ2-2
abundance: -
len: 14
v_gene: TRBV28
CDR3aa: AHSIPLGAGSGELF

j_gene: TRBJ2-2
abundance: -
len: 12
v_gene: TRBV20-1
CDR3aa: SVKRDRLAGELF

j_gene: TRBJ1-1
abundance: -
len: 12
v_gene: TRBV5-1
CDR3aa: ASCSKGVNTEAF

j_gene: TRBJ2-7
abundance: -
len: 13
v_gene: TRBV20-1
CDR3aa: SARTGGGRQYEQY

j_gene: TRBJ2-2
abundance: -
len: 13
v_gene: TRBV24-1
CDR3aa: ATSDPGQGFGELF

j_gene: -
abundance: -
len: 14
v_gene: TRBV7-2
CDR3aa: ASSLSGQGAGYEQY

j_gene: TRBJ1-1
abundance: -
len: 13
v_gene: TRBV4-1
CDR3aa: ASSQDGQGDTEAF

j_gene: TRBJ1-5
abundance: -
len: 12
v_gene: TRBV29-1
CDR3aa: SVDDGGGNQPQH

j_gene: -
abundance: -
len: 13
v_gene: TRBV20-1
CDR3aa: SASDGTSNSETQY

j_gene: TRBJ1-5
abundance: -
len: 13
v_gene: TRBV6-6
CDR3aa: ASSYWQDSNQPQH

j_gene: TRBJ2-1
abundance: -
len: 13
v_gene: TRBV7-2
CDR3aa: ASSLAGPSSNEQF

j_gene: TRBJ2-7
abundance: many
len: 13
v_gene: TRBV7-9
CDR3aa: ASSSSGGSSYEQY

j_gene: TRBJ2-3
abundance: -
len: 13
v_gene: TRBV28
CDR3aa: ASSYNRAPGDTQY

j_gene: TRBJ2-7
abundance: -
len: 9
v_gene: TRBV20-1
CDR3aa: SAKVGYEQY

j_gene: TRBJ2-7
abundance: -
len: 14
v_gene: TRBV20-1
CDR3aa: SARDRRAGRSYEQY

j_gene: TRBJ2-3
abundance: -
len: 14
v_gene: TRBV30
CDR3aa: AWSEAAIYSTDTQY

j_gene: TRBJ2-1
abundance: many
len: 12
v_gene: TRBV20-1
CDR3aa: SAKGGQGPNEQF

j_gene: TRBJ2-1
abundance: -
len: 12
v_gene: TRBV7-3
CDR3aa: ASSMTRTNNEQF

j_gene: TRBJ2-5
abundance: -
len: 13
v_gene: TRBV30
CDR3aa: AWTLSAWGGETQY

j_gene: TRBJ2-5
abundance: few
len: 14
v_gene: TRBV12-3/TRBV12-4
CDR3aa: ASSQRLAGVAETQY

j_gene: TRBJ2-5
abundance: -
len: 14
v_gene: TRBV28
CDR3aa: ASNPQGAASYNEQY

j_gene: TRBJ2-7
abundance: few
len: 13
v_gene: TRBV13
CDR3aa: ASSLVGDNSYEQY

j_gene: TRBJ2-1
abundance: once
len: 13
v_gene: TRBV29-1
CDR3aa: SVVGYQSSYNEQF

j_gene: TRBJ2-5
abundance: -
len: 14
v_gene: TRBV3-1
CDR3aa: ASSQRMTGDRETQY

j_gene: TRBJ2-1
abundance: -
len: 9
v_gene: TRBV20-1
CDR3aa: SGTSYNEQF

j_gene: TRBJ2-5
abundance: -
len: 13
v_gene: TRBV5-6
CDR3aa: ASSVMAGGQETQY

j_gene: TRBJ2-7
abundance: -
len: 10
v_gene: TRBV30
CDR3aa: AWRLEGYEQY

j_gene: -
abundance: -
len: 13
v_gene: TRBV23-1
CDR3aa: ARVPCGQIQNIQY

j_gene: TRBJ2-3
abundance: -
len: 12
v_gene: TRBV6-1
CDR3aa: ASHGLDSTDTQY

j_gene: TRBJ2-5
abundance: few
len: 15
v_gene: TRBV5-1
CDR3aa: ASSLVMGTGIQETQY